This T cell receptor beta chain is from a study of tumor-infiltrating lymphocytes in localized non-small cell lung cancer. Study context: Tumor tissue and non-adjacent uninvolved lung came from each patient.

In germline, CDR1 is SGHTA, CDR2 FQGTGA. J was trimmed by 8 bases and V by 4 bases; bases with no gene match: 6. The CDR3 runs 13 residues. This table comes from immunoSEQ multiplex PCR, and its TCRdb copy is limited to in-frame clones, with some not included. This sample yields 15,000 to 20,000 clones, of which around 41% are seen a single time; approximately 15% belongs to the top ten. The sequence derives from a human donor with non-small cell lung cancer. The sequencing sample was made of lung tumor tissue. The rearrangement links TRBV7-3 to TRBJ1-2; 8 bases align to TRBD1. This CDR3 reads CASSSDRVLGYTF. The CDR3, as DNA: TGTGCCAGCAGCTCGGACAGGGTTTTAGGCTACACCTTC.